What follows are 2 T cell receptor beta chains derived from one specimen sequenced in a study of shared clonotypes between healthy human individuals. TCRdb keeps only in-frame clones here, not all; method: immunoSEQ multiplex PCR. The sample lists about 2.1 million clones, just over 90% occurring once. Naivety among CD8 cells was defined by CD45RO negativity and positive CCR7 selection, thereby excluding terminally differentiated effector memory CD45RA+ cells. Specimen: naive CD8+ T cells from PBMCs. The receptors here all came from a man in his late teens or twenties in good health. Some clones in this sample may be carry-over from other donors' samples.

V gene TRBV11-2 combines with J gene TRBJ2-7, with unresolved D. Per germline, CDR1 SGHAT and CDR2 FQNNGV. The CDR3 has 17 residues. Trimming removed 4 bases from V and 2 bases from J, with 21 bases in between. In DNA form, the CDR3 reads TGTGCCAGCAGCTCCCCTTTTGGTTGGGTTAAAGCCTACGAGCAGTACTTC. It specifies CASSSPFGWVKAYEQYF.

This clone was seen once. The V gene is TRBV6-1, the J gene TRBJ1-4; a weak D match, TRBD1 (6 bases). Germline V gene sequence: CDR1 MNHNS, CDR2 SASEGT. V gave up 7 bases and J gave up 6 bases, with 18 bases separating them. This CDR3 has 15 amino acids. CDR3 region: CASTRVGTPDEKLFF. The CDR3 bases are TGTGCCAGCACCAGAGTCGGGACACCAGATGAAAAACTGTTTTTT.